One and the same sample provided the 7 T cell receptor beta chains below, sequenced in a study of human T cells and chemical hapten exposure. Time point meaning: patch test 3, about 24 weeks after DPC sensitization. Treatment defined: therapeutic diphenylcyclopropenone sensitization with weekly scalp DPC. Using its own MiXCR run on the RACE reads, TCRdb lists one record per CDR3 protein. The table shows over 65,000 distinct CDR3 sequences, with roughly 10% occurring only once. Sequenced here: whole blood, sampled in connection with sensitization to the hapten diphenylcyclopropenone (DPC). These receptors were obtained from a woman in her forties or fifties with alopecia areata. Some clones in this sample may be carry-over from other donors' samples.

The chain has TRBV9 and TRBJ2-2, with D possibly matching TRBD2 (6 bases). The CDR3 totals 15 residues. Germline V gene sequence: CDR1 SGDLS, CDR2 YYNGEE. Trimming cost V 3 bases and J 5 bases, with 14 bases left between them. The CDR3 loop is CASSGTGTGTGELFF. CDR3 DNA: TGTGCCAGCAGCGGGACCGGGACTGGGACCGGGGAGCTGTTTTTT.

J is TRBJ2-3 and V is TRBV7-9, with 10 bases matching TRBD2. The V gene's germline CDR1 is SEHNR and CDR2 FQNEAQ (reference sequence). The CDR3 length is 16 residues. The V and J ends lost 3 bases and 4 bases, in that order; junction bases with no gene match: 7. The CDR3 bases are TGTGCCAGCAGCTTGCTAGCGGGGGCCTGGGCAGATACGCAGTATTTT. Its translation is CASSLLAGAWADTQYF.

This clonotype was seen repeatedly, ten times or more. The chain combines TRBV28 with TRBJ1-1; no clear D. Germline V gives CDR1 MDHEN, CDR2 SYDVKM. CDR3 length equals 13 residues. Between the trimmed V and J ends, which lost 5 bases and 10 bases, there was a span of 17 bases. The CDR3 DNA is TGTGCCAGCAGTCCCCCGAGCCTCTCGTCAGCTTTCTTT. This gives the protein CASSPPSLSSAFF.

This clonotype was detected a few times. This chain connects TRBV20-1 to TRBJ2-1; 14 nucleotides align to TRBD2. CDR1 and CDR2 from the germline V gene are DFQATT and SNEGSKA (reference sequence). There are 18 residues in the CDR3. J was trimmed by 5 bases and V by 6 bases; bases with no gene match: 15. CDR3 sequence reads: CSAPGTSGSGVNDNEQFF. As DNA, the CDR3 is TGCAGTGCCCCCGGGACTAGCGGGAGTGGGGTGAATGACAATGAGCAGTTCTTC.

V and J are TRBV18 and TRBJ2-2; D gene uncertain. The germline V gene has CDR1 KGHSH and CDR2 LQKENI. V was trimmed by 1 base and J by 0 bases, leaving 6 bases between them. The CDR3 has 15 amino acids. CDR3 DNA: TGTGCCAGCTCACCACGGCAGGCGAACACCGGGGAGCTGTTTTTT. Its translation is CASSPRQANTGELFF.

There are many counts of this clonotype. The J gene is TRBJ2-2, the V gene TRBV21-1. TRBV21-1 is assigned pseudogene status. The CDR3 covers 15 residues. CDR3 nucleotide sequence: TGTGCCAGCAGGACCGGAATTTGGAGCACCGGGGAGCTGTTTTTT. Protein product: CASRTGIWSTGELFF.

Only a few counts were recorded for this clonotype. V usage is TRBV5-1 and J usage is TRBJ1-4; D is unresolved. The germline V and J ends were trimmed by 0 bases and 5 bases, with 5 bases remaining between them. Germline-derived CDR1 and CDR2 are SGHRS and YFSETQ. This CDR3 contains 13 residues. Here the CDR3 DNA reads TGCGCCAGCAGCTTGGCCAGGAATGAAAAACTGTTTTTT. Protein: CASSLARNEKLFF.